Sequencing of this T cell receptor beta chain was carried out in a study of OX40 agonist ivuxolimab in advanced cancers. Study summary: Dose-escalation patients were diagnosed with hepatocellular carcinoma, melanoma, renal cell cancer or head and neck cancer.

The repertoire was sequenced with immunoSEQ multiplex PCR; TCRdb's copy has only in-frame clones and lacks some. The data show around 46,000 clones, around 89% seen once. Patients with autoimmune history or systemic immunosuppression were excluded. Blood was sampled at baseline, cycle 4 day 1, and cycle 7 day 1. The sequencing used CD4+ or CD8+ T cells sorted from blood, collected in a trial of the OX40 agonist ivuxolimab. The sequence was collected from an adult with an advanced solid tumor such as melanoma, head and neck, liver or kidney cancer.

The CDR3 coding sequence is TGTGCCAGCAGCCCCGGGGGGGGGAGCTCTGGGGCCAACGTCCTGACTTTC. Protein product: CASSPGGGSSGANVLTF. The chain combines TRBV9 with TRBJ2-6, with 8 bases lining up with TRBD2. CDR3 size: 17 residues. In germline, CDR1 is SGDLS, CDR2 YYNGEE. Germline trimming cut 4 bases from V and 0 bases from J; bases unmatched to any gene: 6.